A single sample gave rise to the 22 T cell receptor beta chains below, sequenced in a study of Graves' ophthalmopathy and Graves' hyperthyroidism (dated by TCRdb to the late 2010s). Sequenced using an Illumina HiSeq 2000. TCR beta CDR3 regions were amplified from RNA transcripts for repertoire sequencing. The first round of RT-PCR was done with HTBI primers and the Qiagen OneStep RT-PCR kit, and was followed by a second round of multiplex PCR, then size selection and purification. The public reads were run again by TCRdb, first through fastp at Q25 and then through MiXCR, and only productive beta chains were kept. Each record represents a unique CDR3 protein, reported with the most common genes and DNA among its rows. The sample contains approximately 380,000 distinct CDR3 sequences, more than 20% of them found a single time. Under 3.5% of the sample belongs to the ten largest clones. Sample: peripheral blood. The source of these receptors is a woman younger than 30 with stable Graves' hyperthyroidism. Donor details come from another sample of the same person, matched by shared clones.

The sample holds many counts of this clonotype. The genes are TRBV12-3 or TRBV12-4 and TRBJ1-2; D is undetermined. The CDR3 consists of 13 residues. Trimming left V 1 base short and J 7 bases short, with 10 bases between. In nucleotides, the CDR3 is TGTGCCAGCAGTTTAGTTGTCCAGGCTGGCTACACCTTC. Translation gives CASSLVVQAGYTF.

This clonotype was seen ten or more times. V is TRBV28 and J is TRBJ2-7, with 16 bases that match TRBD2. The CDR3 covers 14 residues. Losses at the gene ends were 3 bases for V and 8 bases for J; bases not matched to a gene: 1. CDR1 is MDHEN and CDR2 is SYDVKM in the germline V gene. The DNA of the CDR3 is TGTGCCAGCAGTTTGGGACTAGCGGGAGGGAAGCAGTACTTC. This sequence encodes CASSLGLAGGKQYF.

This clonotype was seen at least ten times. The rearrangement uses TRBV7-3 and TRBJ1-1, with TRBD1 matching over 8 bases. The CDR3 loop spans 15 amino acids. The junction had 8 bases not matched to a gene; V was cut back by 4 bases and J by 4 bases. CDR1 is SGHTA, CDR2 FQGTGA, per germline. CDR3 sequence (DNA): TGTGCCAGCAGCTGGGACAGGCCTCACGCCACTGAAGCTTTCTTT. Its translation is CASSWDRPHATEAFF. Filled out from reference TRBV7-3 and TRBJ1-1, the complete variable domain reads GAGVSQTPSNKVTEKGKYVELRCDPISGHTALYWYRQSLGQGPEFLIYFQGTGAADDSGLPNDRFFAVRPEGSVSTLKIQRTERGDSAVYLCASSWDRPHATEAFFGQGTRLTVV.

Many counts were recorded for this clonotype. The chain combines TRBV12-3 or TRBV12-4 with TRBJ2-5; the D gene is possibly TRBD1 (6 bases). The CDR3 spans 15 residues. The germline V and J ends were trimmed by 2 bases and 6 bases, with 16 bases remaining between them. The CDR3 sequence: CASSLTTGQGQTQYF. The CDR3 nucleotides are TGTGCCAGCAGTTTAACCACAGGGCAGGGGCAGACCCAGTACTTC.

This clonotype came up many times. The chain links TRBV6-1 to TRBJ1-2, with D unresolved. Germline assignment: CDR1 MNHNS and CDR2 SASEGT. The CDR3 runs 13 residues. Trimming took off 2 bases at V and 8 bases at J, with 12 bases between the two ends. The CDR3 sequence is CASSERRIGGYTF. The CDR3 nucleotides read TGTGCCAGCAGTGAACGGCGGATTGGCGGCTACACCTTC.

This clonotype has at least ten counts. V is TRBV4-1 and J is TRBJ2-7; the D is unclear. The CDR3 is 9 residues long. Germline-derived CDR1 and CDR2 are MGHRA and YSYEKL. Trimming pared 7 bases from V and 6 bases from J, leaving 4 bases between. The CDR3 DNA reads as TGCGCCAGCAAAGCCGAGCAGTACTTC. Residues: CASKAEQYF.

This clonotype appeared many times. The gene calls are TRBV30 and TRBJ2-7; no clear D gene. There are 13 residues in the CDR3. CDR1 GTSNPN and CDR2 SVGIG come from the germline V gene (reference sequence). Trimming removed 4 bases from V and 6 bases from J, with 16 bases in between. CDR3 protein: CAWTKPLYGEQYF. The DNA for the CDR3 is TGTGCCTGGACTAAACCGTTGTACGGCGAGCAGTACTTC.

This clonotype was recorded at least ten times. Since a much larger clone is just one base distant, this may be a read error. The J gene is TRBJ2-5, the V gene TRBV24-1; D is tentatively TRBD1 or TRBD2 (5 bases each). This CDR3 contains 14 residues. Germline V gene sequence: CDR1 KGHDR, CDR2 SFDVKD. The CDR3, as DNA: TGTGCCACCAGTGATACCAGGGACGGAGAGACCAAGTACTTC. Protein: CATSDTRDGETKYF.

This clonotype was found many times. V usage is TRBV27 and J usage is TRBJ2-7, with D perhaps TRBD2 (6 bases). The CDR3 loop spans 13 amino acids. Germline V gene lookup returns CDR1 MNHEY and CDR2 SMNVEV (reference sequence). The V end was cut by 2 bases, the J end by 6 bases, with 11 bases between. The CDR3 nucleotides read TGTGCCAGCAGTTTAACTAGCTGGGGCGAGCAGTACTTC. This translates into CASSLTSWGEQYF.

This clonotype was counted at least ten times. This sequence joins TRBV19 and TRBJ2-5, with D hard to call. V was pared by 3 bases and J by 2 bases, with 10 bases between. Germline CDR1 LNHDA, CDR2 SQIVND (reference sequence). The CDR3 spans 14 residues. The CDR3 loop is CASSIGPDQETQYF. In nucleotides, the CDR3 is TGTGCCAGTAGTATTGGGCCGGATCAAGAGACCCAGTACTTC.

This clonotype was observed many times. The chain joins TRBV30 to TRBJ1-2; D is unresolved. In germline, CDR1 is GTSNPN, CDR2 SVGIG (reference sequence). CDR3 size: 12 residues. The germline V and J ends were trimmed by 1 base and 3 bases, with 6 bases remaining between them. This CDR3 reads CAWSAGYYGYTF. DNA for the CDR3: TGTGCCTGGAGTGCCGGCTACTATGGCTACACCTTC.

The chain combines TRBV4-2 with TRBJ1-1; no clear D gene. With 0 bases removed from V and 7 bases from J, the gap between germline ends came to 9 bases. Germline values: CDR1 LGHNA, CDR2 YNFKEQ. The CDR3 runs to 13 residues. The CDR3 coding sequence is TGTGCCAGCAGCCAAGAACGAGGGTTTGAAGCTTTCTTT. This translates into CASSQERGFEAFF.

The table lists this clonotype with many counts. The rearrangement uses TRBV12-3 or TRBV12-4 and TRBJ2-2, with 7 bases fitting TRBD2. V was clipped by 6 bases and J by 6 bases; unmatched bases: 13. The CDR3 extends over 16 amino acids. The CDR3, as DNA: TGTGCCAGCAGCAGTTATGCGGCGGGAGACGCCGGGGAGCTGTTTTTT. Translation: CASSSYAAGDAGELFF.

CDR3 region: CASSKRGYTF. The CDR3 nucleotides are TGTGCCAGCAGTAAAAGGGGCTACACCTTC. The chain combines TRBV12-3 or TRBV12-4 with TRBJ1-2; no firm D call. Deletions cut 5 bases from V and 8 bases from J, with 6 bases between. The CDR3 extends over 10 amino acids.

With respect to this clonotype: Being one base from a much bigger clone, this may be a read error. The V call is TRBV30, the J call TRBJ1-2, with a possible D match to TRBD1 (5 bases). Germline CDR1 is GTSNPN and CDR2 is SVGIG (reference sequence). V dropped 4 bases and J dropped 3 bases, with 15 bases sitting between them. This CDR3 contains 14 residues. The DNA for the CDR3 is TGTGCCTGGACCCCATGGACAAGACACTATGGCTACACCTTC. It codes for CAWTPWTRHYGYTF. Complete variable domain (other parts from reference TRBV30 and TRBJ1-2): SQTIHQWPATLVQPVGSPLSLECTVEGTSNPNLYWYRQAAGRGLQLLFYSVGIGQISSEVPQNLSASRPQDRQFILSSKKLLLSDSGFYLCAWTPWTRHYGYTFGSGTRLTVV.

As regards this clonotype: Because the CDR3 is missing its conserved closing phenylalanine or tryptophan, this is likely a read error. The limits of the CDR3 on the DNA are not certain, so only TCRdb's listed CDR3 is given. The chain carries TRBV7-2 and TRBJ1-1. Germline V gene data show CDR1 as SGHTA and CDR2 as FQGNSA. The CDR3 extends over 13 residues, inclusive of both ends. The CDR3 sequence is CASSQTGNTEACY.

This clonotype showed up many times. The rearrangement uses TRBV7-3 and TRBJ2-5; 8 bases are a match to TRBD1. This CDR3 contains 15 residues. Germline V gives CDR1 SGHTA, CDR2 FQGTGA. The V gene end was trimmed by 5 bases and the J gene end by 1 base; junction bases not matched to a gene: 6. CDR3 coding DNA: TGTGCCAGCAGCCCCGACAGGGGACCCCAAGAGACCCAGTACTTC. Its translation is CASSPDRGPQETQYF.

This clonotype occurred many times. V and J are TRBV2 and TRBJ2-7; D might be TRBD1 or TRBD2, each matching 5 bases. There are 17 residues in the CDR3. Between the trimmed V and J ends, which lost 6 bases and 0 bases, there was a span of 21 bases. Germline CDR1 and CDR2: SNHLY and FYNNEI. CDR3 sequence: CASSVGPAKPSSYEQYF. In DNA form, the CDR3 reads TGTGCCAGCAGCGTGGGACCGGCAAAACCGAGCTCCTACGAGCAGTACTTC.

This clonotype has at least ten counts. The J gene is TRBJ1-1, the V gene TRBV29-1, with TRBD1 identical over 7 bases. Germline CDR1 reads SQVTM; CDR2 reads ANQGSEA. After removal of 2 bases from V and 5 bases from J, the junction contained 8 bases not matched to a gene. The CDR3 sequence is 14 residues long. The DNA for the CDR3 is TGCAGCGTTGAAAGAGACAGGGTATGGACTGAAGCTTTCTTT. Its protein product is CSVERDRVWTEAFF.

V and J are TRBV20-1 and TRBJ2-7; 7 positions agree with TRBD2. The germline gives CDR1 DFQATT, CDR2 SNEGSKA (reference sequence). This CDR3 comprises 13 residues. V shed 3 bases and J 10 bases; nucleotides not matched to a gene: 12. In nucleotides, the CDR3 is TGCAGTGCTAGGGTGGGACTACAAGAGACCCAGTACGTC. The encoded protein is CSARVGLQETQYV.

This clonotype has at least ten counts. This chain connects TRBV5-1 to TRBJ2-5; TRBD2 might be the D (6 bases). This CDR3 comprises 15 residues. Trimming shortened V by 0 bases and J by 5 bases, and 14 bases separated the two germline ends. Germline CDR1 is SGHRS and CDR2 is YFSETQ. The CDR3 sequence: CASSLVVAARETQYF. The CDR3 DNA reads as TGCGCCAGCAGCTTGGTGGTAGCGGCCCGGGAGACCCAGTACTTC.

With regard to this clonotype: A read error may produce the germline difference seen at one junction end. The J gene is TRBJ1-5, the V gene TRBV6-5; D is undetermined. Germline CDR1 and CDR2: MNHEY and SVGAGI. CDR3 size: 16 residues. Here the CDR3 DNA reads TGTGCCAGCAGTTACATGTCGGGAAAGGGCAAGCAGCCCCAGCATTTT. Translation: CASSYMSGKGKQPQHF.